This T cell receptor (beta chain) was sequenced in a study of T cell responses to AZD1222 COVID-19 vaccine. Study-wide points: Seropositive at baseline were only a handful of AZD1222 recipients. When two AZD1222 doses had been given, Spike-specific TCR breadth and depth rose. The donors showed a predominance of white British ancestry and of females, with possible underestimation of clonal diversity. Along spike, vaccine-associated CD4 TCRs were found throughout, with dominance at 160-218 and 743-854.

This clone was counted once. Antigen: not known. The V gene end was trimmed by 9 bases and the J gene end by 4 bases; junction bases not matched to a gene: 8. The length of the CDR3 is 14 residues. Germline V gene lookup returns CDR1 LNHDA and CDR2 SQIVND (reference sequence). TCRdb's table, derived via immunoSEQ multiplex PCR, lists solely in-frame clones and lacks some. This table has tens of thousands of clones, 70% to 90% appearing once. This chain joins TRBV19 and TRBJ2-1; 8 bases are shared with TRBD2. The input for sequencing was peripheral blood, taken 28 days after the second AZD1222 dose. The clonotype was recovered from an adult who received the AZD1222 COVID-19 vaccine. The DNA of the CDR3 is TGTGCCAGCACCCCTAGCGGGTATTACAATGAGCAGTTCTTC. This encodes CASTPSGYYNEQFF.